The rows below give T cell receptor beta chains drawn from one sample of a study of cytomegalovirus exposure and HLA in healthy donors. The data were produced by immunoSEQ multiplex PCR, yet TCRdb's version contains in-frame clones alone and is incomplete. The profile covers 150,000 to 200,000 clones, with 80% to 85% appearing a single time and 1.1% taken by the ten largest. Sequencing input: PBMCs. All receptors derive from a woman aged 40-49 years in good health and CMV-seronegative. Each CDR3 is given with its conserved first and last residue. A D gene is named only where the DNA matches it firmly. Size values are once, few and many counts, or a class for expanded clones, and some rows have none.

D gene: .; clone size: .; V gene: TRBV10-2; CDR3 length: 12; J gene: TRBJ1-1; CDR3 DNA: TGCGCCAGCAGGGTACAGGGCACTGAAGCTTTCTTT; CDR3 protein: CASRVQGTEAFF
D gene: .; clone size: .; V gene: TRBV29-1; CDR3 length: 11; J gene: TRBJ1-1; CDR3 DNA: TGCAGCGGATTAGGGGGACCTGAAGCTTTCTTT; CDR3 protein: CSGLGGPEAFF
D gene: .; clone size: .; V gene: TRBV9; CDR3 length: 15; J gene: TRBJ1-2; CDR3 DNA: TGTGCCAGCAGCATCACTTTAACCCCCTCGTCGGGCTACACCTTC; CDR3 protein: CASSITLTPSSGYTF
D gene: TRBD1; clone size: .; V gene: TRBV2; CDR3 length: 13; J gene: TRBJ2-5; CDR3 DNA: TGTGCCAGCAGCTTCACAGGGGGAGAGACCCAGTACTTC; CDR3 protein: CASSFTGGETQYF
D gene: .; clone size: .; V gene: TRBV7-9; CDR3 length: 19; J gene: TRBJ1-5; CDR3 DNA: TGTGCCAGCAGCTTAGCCGGGACAAAGGGTTTTTTTAGCAATCAGCCCCAGCATTTT; CDR3 protein: CASSLAGTKGFFSNQPQHF
D gene: .; clone size: .; V gene: TRBV11-3; CDR3 length: 15; J gene: TRBJ2-7; CDR3 DNA: TGTGCCAGCAGCTTAGCACAGGGACGGACCTACGAGCAGTACTTC; CDR3 protein: CASSLAQGRTYEQYF
D gene: .; clone size: .; V gene: TRBV27; CDR3 length: 14; J gene: TRBJ1-5; CDR3 DNA: TGTGCCAGCAGTTCCCGACAGTTCAATCAGCCCCAGCATTTT; CDR3 protein: CASSSRQFNQPQHF
D gene: TRBD2; clone size: few; V gene: TRBV11-1; CDR3 length: 16; J gene: TRBJ2-7; CDR3 DNA: TGTGCCAGCAGCACCGCCGGGACTAGCGGGAGCCACGAGCAGTACTTC; CDR3 protein: CASSTAGTSGSHEQYF
D gene: .; clone size: .; V gene: TRBV5-6; CDR3 length: 15; J gene: TRBJ2-1; CDR3 DNA: TGTGCCAGCAGCTTGGCCGGGCTAGCAAAAGATGAGCAGTTCTTC; CDR3 protein: CASSLAGLAKDEQFF
D gene: .; clone size: .; V gene: TRBV11-3; CDR3 length: 12; J gene: TRBJ1-2; CDR3 DNA: TGTGCCAGCAGCCGGGTAGGCGGGGACTACACCTTC; CDR3 protein: CASSRVGGDYTF
D gene: .; clone size: .; V gene: TRBV30; CDR3 length: 14; J gene: TRBJ2-1; CDR3 DNA: TGTGCCTGGGAGCGCTTCTCGGGTAAGAATGAGCAGTTCTTC; CDR3 protein: CAWERFSGKNEQFF
D gene: TRBD1; clone size: once; V gene: TRBV5-1; CDR3 length: 19; J gene: TRBJ1-4; CDR3 DNA: TGCGCCAGCAGCTTGAGGCCAACAGGGGACGGGTCACCTAATGAAAAACTGTTTTTT; CDR3 protein: CASSLRPTGDGSPNEKLFF
D gene: TRBD1; clone size: .; V gene: TRBV6-1; CDR3 length: 15; J gene: TRBJ2-5; CDR3 DNA: TGTGCCAGCAGTGAAGCTCAGGGGGCAAAAGAGACCCAGTACTTC; CDR3 protein: CASSEAQGAKETQYF
D gene: .; clone size: .; V gene: TRBV27; CDR3 length: 16; J gene: TRBJ2-2; CDR3 DNA: TGTGCCAGCAGTTTATTTCTGGGAGCGAACACCGGGGAGCTGTTTTTT; CDR3 protein: CASSLFLGANTGELFF
D gene: TRBD1; clone size: .; V gene: TRBV5-5; CDR3 length: 18; J gene: TRBJ2-1; CDR3 DNA: TGTGCCAGCAGCACCGGGACAGGGTCGTGGCCGCCTCTCGACGAGCAGTTCTTC; CDR3 protein: CASSTGTGSWPPLDEQFF
D gene: TRBD1; clone size: .; V gene: TRBV4-1; CDR3 length: 16; J gene: TRBJ2-3; CDR3 DNA: TGCGCCAGCAGCCCTCGACAGGGTAAAGTGACAGATACGCAGTATTTT; CDR3 protein: CASSPRQGKVTDTQYF
D gene: TRBD2; clone size: .; V gene: TRBV5-6; CDR3 length: 15; J gene: TRBJ2-3; CDR3 DNA: TGTGCCAGCAGCTTTACGACTAGCGGGAGAGATACGCAGTATTTT; CDR3 protein: CASSFTTSGRDTQYF
D gene: .; clone size: .; V gene: TRBV5-1; CDR3 length: 13; J gene: TRBJ2-2; CDR3 DNA: TGCGCCAGCAGCTTTGTCCTCACCGGGGAGCTGTTTTTT; CDR3 protein: CASSFVLTGELFF
D gene: TRBD2; clone size: .; V gene: TRBV7-3; CDR3 length: 17; J gene: TRBJ2-3; CDR3 DNA: TGTGCCAGCAGCTTAGTGGGCGGGAGCCTCAGCACAGATACGCAGTATTTT; CDR3 protein: CASSLVGGSLSTDTQYF
D gene: TRBD1; clone size: .; V gene: TRBV4-3; CDR3 length: 17; J gene: TRBJ1-5; CDR3 DNA: TGCGCCAGCAGCCCTCAATTAGACAGGGTCGGTAATCAGCCCCAGCATTTT; CDR3 protein: CASSPQLDRVGNQPQHF
D gene: TRBD1; clone size: once; V gene: TRBV19; CDR3 length: 15; J gene: TRBJ1-1; CDR3 DNA: TGTGCCAGTAGTACCTTGGACAGGGACTGGACTGAAGCTTTCTTT; CDR3 protein: CASSTLDRDWTEAFF
D gene: .; clone size: .; V gene: TRBV2; CDR3 length: 15; J gene: TRBJ2-1; CDR3 DNA: TGTGCCAGCATTCGGGAGAGTATCTCCTACAATGAGCAGTTCTTC; CDR3 protein: CASIRESISYNEQFF